A selection of T cell receptor beta chains follows, all from one sample in a study of cytomegalovirus exposure and HLA in healthy donors. Data came from immunoSEQ multiplex PCR; TCRdb stores just in-frame clones and leaves some out. The sample contains about 170,000 clones, under 85% of which appear only once. Source material: PBMCs. These receptors came from a human donor in good health. Each CDR3 is given with its conserved first and last residue. D genes are given only for firm matches. The size entry is marked missing in some rows and otherwise reads once, few, many or a size class.

clone_size d_call cdr3_length j_call v_call cdr3_aa cdr3_nt
few NA 15 TRBJ1-4 TRBV7-9 CASSLGGSGNEKLFF TGTGCCAGCAGCTTAGGAGGGTCGGGGAATGAAAAACTGTTTTTT
NA NA 14 TRBJ2-1 TRBV19 CASRKGVSYNEQFF TGTGCCAGTAGAAAGGGGGTCTCCTACAATGAGCAGTTCTTC
NA NA 16 TRBJ2-2 TRBV13 CASSERGRGATGELFF TGTGCCAGCAGCGAGAGGGGGCGGGGGGCCACCGGGGAGCTGTTTTTT
NA TRBD1 14 TRBJ2-7 TRBV5-1 CASSLSAGGYEQYF TGCGCCAGCAGCTTGTCGGCAGGGGGCTACGAGCAGTACTTC
NA NA 16 TRBJ2-2 TRBV19 CASSPWGVQPTGELFF TGTGCCAGTAGTCCTTGGGGGGTGCAGCCCACCGGGGAGCTGTTTTTT
NA TRBD1 15 TRBJ2-1 TRBV5-1 CASSSRGQYDNEQFF TGCGCCAGCAGCTCCCGGGGACAGTATGACAATGAGCAGTTCTTC
NA TRBD2 17 TRBJ2-1 TRBV19 CASTRAVAGGQEGEQFF TGTGCCAGTACCCGAGCGGTAGCGGGGGGGCAAGAAGGTGAGCAGTTCTTC
NA NA 14 TRBJ2-7 TRBV7-6 CASSFGADTYEQYF TGTGCCAGCAGCTTCGGAGCGGATACCTACGAGCAGTACTTC
NA NA 13 TRBJ2-7 TRBV7-9 CASGEGEGYEQYF TGTGCCAGCGGGGAGGGGGAGGGGTACGAGCAGTACTTC
NA NA 18 TRBJ1-2 TRBV7-8 CASSPNQDGWARTGGYTF TGTGCCAGCAGCCCCAACCAGGACGGCTGGGCAAGAACAGGGGGCTACACCTTC
NA NA 14 TRBJ2-7 TRBV7-9 CASSPAGGQDEQYF TGTGCCAGCAGCCCCGCGGGTGGTCAGGACGAGCAGTACTTC
NA NA 13 TRBJ1-2 TRBV14 CASSPGVSYGYTF TGTGCCAGCAGCCCAGGGGTGAGCTATGGCTACACCTTC